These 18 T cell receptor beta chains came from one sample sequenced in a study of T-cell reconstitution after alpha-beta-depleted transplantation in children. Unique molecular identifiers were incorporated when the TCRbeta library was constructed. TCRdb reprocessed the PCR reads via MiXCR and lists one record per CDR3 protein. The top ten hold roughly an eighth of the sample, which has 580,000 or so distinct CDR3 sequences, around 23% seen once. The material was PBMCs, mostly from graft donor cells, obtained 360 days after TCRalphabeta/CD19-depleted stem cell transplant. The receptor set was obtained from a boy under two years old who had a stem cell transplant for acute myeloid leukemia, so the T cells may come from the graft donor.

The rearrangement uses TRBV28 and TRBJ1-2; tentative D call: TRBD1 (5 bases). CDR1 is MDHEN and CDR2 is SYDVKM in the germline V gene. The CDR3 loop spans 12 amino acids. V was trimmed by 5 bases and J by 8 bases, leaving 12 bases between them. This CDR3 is CASSPGPRGYTF. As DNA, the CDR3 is TGTGCCAGCAGTCCGGGACCCCGGGGCTACACCTTC.

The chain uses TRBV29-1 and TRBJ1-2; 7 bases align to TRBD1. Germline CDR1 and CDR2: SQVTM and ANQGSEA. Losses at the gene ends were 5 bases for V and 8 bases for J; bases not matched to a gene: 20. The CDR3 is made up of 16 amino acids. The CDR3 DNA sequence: TGCAGCGTTCATAGACCGACAGGGCCCGATGGGGAAGGCTACACCTTC. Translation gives CSVHRPTGPDGEGYTF.

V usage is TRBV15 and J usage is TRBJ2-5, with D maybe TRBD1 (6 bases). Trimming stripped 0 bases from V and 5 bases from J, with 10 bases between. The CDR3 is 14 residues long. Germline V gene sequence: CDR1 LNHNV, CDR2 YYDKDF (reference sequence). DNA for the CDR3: TGTGCCACCAGCAGAGAGGGGGCTTGGGAGACCCAGTACTTC. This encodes CATSREGAWETQYF.

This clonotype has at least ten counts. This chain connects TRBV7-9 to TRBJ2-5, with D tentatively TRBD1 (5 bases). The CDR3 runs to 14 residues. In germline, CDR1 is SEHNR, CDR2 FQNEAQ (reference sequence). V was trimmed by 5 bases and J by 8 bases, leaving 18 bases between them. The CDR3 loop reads CASSPTGTPGTQYF. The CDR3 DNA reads TGTGCCAGCAGCCCCACAGGTACCCCAGGAACCCAGTACTTC.

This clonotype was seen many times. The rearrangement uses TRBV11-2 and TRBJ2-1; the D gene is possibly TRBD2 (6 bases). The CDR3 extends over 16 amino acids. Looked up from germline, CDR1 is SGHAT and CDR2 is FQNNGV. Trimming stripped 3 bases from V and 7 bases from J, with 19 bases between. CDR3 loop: CASSFNWEPGRNEQFF. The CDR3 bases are TGTGCCAGCAGCTTCAATTGGGAACCAGGGAGGAATGAGCAGTTCTTC.

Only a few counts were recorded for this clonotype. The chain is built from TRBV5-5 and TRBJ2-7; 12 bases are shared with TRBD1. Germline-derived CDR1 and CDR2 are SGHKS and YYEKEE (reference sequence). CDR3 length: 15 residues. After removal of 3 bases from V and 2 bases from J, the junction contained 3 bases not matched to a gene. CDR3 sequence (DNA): TGTGCCAGCAGCTCGGGACAGGGGGCCCCCTACGAGCAGTACTTC. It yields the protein CASSSGQGAPYEQYF.

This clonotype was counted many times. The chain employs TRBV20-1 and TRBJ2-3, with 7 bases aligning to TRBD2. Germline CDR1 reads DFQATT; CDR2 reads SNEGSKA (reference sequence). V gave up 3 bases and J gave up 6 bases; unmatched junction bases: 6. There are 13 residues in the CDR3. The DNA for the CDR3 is TGCAGTGCTAGGGAACGGGGGGAGGATACGCAGTATTTT. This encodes CSARERGEDTQYF.

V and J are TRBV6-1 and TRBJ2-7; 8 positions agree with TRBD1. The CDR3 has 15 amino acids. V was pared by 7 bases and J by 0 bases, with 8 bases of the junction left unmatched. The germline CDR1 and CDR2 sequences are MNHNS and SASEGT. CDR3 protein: CASTPGQDGSYEQYV. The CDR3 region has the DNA TGTGCCAGCACCCCGGGACAGGATGGCTCCTACGAGCAGTACGTC.

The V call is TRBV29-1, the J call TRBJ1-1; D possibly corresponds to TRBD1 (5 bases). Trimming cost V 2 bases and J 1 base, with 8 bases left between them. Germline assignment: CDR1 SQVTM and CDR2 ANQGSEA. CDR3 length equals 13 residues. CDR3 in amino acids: CSVEMGRNTEAFF. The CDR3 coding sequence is TGCAGCGTTGAAATGGGGCGGAACACTGAAGCTTTCTTT. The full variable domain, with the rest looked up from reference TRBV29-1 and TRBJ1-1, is SAVISQKPSRDICQRGTSLTIQCQVDSQVTMMFWYRQQPGQSLTLIATANQGSEATYESGFVIDKFPISRPNLTFSTLTVSNMSPEDSSIYLCSVEMGRNTEAFFGQGTRLTVV.

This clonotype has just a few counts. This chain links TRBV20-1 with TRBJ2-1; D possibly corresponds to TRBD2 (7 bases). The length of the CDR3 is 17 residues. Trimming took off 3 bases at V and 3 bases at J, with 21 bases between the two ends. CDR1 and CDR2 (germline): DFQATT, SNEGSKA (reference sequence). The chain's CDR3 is CSASIPVGGGIYNEQFF. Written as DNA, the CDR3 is TGCAGTGCTAGTATCCCCGTGGGCGGGGGCATCTACAATGAGCAGTTCTTC.

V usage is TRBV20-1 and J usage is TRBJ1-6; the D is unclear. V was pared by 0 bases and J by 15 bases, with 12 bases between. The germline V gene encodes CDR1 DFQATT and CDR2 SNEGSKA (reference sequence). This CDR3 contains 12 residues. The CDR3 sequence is CSARDHERDLHF. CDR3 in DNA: TGCAGTGCTAGAGATCACGAGAGGGACCTCCACTTT.

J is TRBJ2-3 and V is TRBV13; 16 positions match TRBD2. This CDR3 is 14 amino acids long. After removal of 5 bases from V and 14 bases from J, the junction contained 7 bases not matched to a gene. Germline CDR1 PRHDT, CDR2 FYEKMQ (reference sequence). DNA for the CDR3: TGTGCCAGCAGCCCGGGACTAGCGGGGGGGCCTCTGTATTTT. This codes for CASSPGLAGGPLYF.

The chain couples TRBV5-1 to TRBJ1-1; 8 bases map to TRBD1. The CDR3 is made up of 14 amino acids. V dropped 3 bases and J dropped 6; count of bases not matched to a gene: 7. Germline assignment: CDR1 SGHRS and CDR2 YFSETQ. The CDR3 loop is CASSWTGQAPEAFF. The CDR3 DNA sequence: TGCGCCAGCAGCTGGACGGGACAGGCCCCTGAAGCTTTCTTT.

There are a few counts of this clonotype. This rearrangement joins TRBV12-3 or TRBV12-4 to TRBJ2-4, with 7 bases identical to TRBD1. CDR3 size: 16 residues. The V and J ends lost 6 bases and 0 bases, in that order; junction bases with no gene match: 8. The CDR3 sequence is CASSGTETIAKNIQYF. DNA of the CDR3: TGTGCCAGCAGCGGGACAGAAACCATAGCCAAAAACATTCAGTACTTC.

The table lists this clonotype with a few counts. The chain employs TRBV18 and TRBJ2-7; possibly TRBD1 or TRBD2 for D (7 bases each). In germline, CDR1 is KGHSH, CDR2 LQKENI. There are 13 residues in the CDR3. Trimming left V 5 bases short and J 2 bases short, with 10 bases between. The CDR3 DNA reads TGTGCCAGCTCAGCAGGGGGGGCCTACGAGCAGTACTTC. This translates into CASSAGGAYEQYF.

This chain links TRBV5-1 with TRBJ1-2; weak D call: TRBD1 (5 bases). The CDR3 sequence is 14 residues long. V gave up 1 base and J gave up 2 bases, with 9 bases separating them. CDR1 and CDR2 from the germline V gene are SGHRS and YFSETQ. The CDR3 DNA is TGCGCCAGCAGCTTGAGCGACAGAAACTATGGCTACACCTTC. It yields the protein CASSLSDRNYGYTF.

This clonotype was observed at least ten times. The CDR3 DNA is TGTGCCAGCAGCCAATCTAGGGTAAATGAGCAGTTCTTC. This gives the protein CASSQSRVNEQFF. This chain connects TRBV14 to TRBJ2-1; D not certain. Trimming stripped 2 bases from V and 7 bases from J, with 9 bases between. The CDR3 is 13 residues long. Looked up from germline, CDR1 is SGHDN and CDR2 is FVKESK. Filled out from reference TRBV14 and TRBJ2-1, the complete variable domain reads EAGVTQFPSHSVIEKGQTVTLRCDPISGHDNLYWYRRVMGKEIKFLLHFVKESKQDESGMPNNRFLAERTGGTYSTLKVQPAELEDSGVYFCASSQSRVNEQFFGPGTRLTVL.

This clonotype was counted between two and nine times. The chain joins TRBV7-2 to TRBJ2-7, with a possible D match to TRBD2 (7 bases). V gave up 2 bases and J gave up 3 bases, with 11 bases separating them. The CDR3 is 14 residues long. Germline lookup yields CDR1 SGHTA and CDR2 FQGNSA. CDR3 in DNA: TGTGCCAGCAGCTTAAGGGGGGGCGGCTACGAGCAGTACTTC. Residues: CASSLRGGGYEQYF. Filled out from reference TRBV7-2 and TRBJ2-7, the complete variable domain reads GAGVSQSPSNKVTEKGKDVELRCDPISGHTALYWYRQSLGQGLEFLIYFQGNSAPDKSGLPSDRFSAERTGGSVSTLTIQRTQQEDSAVYLCASSLRGGGYEQYFGPGTRLTVT.